This entry is about one T cell receptor (beta chain). This clone was detected a few times. Its antigen is unknown. The sample holds no much larger clone one base away, and base qualities are not on file. These data come from a study of blood T cell repertoires in COVID-19 (dated by TCRdb to 2018 to 2020). In terms of the full investigation: Samples covering the acute and convalescent phases of COVID-19 were provided by collaborators in the United States, Italy and Spain. The material from the prospective study consisted of cDNA or gDNA derived from T cells, B-cell-depleted T cells, or PBMCs. Subjects who had been exposed to COVID-19, were actively infected with it, or had recovered from it provided the deeply sampled blood TCRbeta repertoires that made up the dataset. The repertoires were made available in a free public database intended to serve as a resource for research on the immune response to SARS-CoV-2. Samples came from the ongoing ImmuneRACE study (first 160 participants) plus 1,254 subjects from 6 global collaborators. The sample metadata nearly always contained a de-identified subject ID, COVID-19 status, age in years and sex. Where HLA class I and class II types were available, the types were taken from metadata supplied by the sample provider, not from assay-based typing.

Its CDR3 holds 16 amino acids, cysteine through phenylalanine. Just the 48-base CDR3 DNA is kept, in frame starting at base 1. Sequences SEHNR (CDR1) and FQNEAQ (CDR2) are obtained from the germline V gene (reference sequence). Deletion took 5 bases off V and 0 bases off J, with a span of 14 bases between the germline ends. TCRbeta CDR3 regions were amplified from genomic DNA by means of the immunoSEQ Assay, a bias-controlled multiplex PCR. The source study handled its data this way. Within the assay, amplification of reference gene primers was used to estimate how many nucleated cells each sample contained. To quantify the absolute abundance of each unique TCRbeta CDR3 rearrangement, sequence reads were collapsed and filtered. For each sample, productive Simpson clonality was calculated as the square root of Simpson's diversity index across productive rearrangements. TCRdb obtained this table from immuneACCESS and retained in-frame rearrangements with V and J assigned. These tables miss some clones; where compared with another copy, unresolved V genes account for less than half of the shortfall, and the remainder is unexplained. D and trimming were read from the DNA, whereas the V and J calls and clone size are those reported in that table. In all, the sample holds approximately 360,000 clones, and around 86% of those were seen once. The biggest ten clones account for 5% to 5.5% of the sample.

Broader findings and caveats from the paper: The quantity of clinical and demographic metadata differed by source and by participant and was supplied without curation.

Enrolling through a virtual design, the prospective study's participants ranged in age from roughly 18 to 90 years and lived across 20 to 30 United States geographic areas. In the prospective study, participants were assigned to cohorts based on the clinical history participants reported in a screening survey and a study questionnaire. Recovered participants in ImmuneRACE Cohort 3 were defined by two consecutive negative NP/OP PCR tests, clearance by a healthcare professional, or resolution of symptoms. In the prospective study, whole blood, serum and a nasopharyngeal or oropharyngeal swab were collected from each participant by mobile phlebotomists. Prospective study participants could optionally give additional blood draws and questionnaires over a roughly two-month period. Blood samples from the prospective study were shipped frozen or at room temperature prior to DNA extraction.

Material for sequencing was PBMCs or T cells enriched from blood (not recorded which). The sequence is built from TRBV7-9 and TRBJ2-1; D gene: possibly TRBD2, on 6 matching bases. The receptor was derived from a woman between 45 and 60 years old who had recovered from COVID-19. The DNA is TGTGCCAGCAGCACAATAGCGGCGGTCTCCTACAATGAGCAGTTCTTC. Translated, this gives CASSTIAAVSYNEQFF.